This T cell receptor (beta chain) derives from a study of identical twins. Findings and limits, study-wide: It was cross-sectional statistical analysis, not following the same donors, that the conclusions relied on. With monozygotic twins, out-of-frame TCR alpha sharing exceeded what models estimated.

In its sample, this clonotype was seen a few times. No antigen is known for it. Donors were all healthy Caucasians. Template switching added a universal primer binding site, and final cDNA carried unique molecular identifiers. TCRdb ran MiXCR on the 5' RACE reads and lists one entry per CDR3 protein. Of 690,000 or so distinct CDR3 sequences listed, 5.5% to 6.5% were seen once; the top ten hold roughly 1.6%. This TCR was sampled from a man younger than 35 in good health. Sequencing was carried out using naive T cells sorted from blood.

CDR3 residues: CASSQLGQGLETQYF. In DNA form, the CDR3 reads TGTGCCAGCAGTCAATTGGGGCAGGGATTAGAGACCCAGTACTTC. The rearrangement links TRBV27 to TRBJ2-5; D is possibly TRBD1 (5 bases). The germline gives CDR1 MNHEY, CDR2 SMNVEV (reference sequence). CDR3 size: 15 residues. The germline V and J ends were trimmed by 5 bases and 4 bases, with 17 bases remaining between them.